The sequence of this TCR beta chain was determined in a study of human T cells and chemical hapten exposure. Findings and limits, study-wide: Sensitizing with DPC caused no change in TCRs above 1 in 1000 frequency. With patch test score, the counts of PT1 expanded TCRs showed a positive correlation.

TCRdb reanalysed the RACE reads using MiXCR and keeps one entry per CDR3 protein. The repertoire consists of nearly 110,000 distinct CDR3 sequences, with approximately 12% occurring once and the leading ten covering roughly 1.5%. Regarding time point: pre-sensitization, week 0. Treatment specified: therapeutic diphenylcyclopropenone sensitization with weekly scalp DPC. Germline V gene sequence: CDR1 MNHNY, CDR2 SVGAGI (reference sequence). The V and J ends lost 2 bases and 2 bases respectively, with 11 bases between them. There are 15 residues in the CDR3. Regarding this clonotype: The antigen is undetermined.

This receptor was taken from a woman in her fifties or sixties with alopecia areata. Some clones in this sample may be carry-over from other donors' samples. The J gene is TRBJ2-3, the V gene TRBV6-6; no reliable D call. This material consisted of whole blood, taken in connection with sensitization to the hapten diphenylcyclopropenone (DPC). The CDR3 nucleotides are TGTGCCAGCAGTTACGTTGGGGTTTCCACAGATACGCAGTATTTT. Residues: CASSYVGVSTDTQYF.